Presented here are 14 T cell receptor beta chains from one specimen sequenced in a study of blood T cell repertoires in COVID-19. Here immunoSEQ multiplex PCR was the method, and the copy in TCRdb shows in-frame clones only, minus some. This table holds roughly 140,000 clones, approximately 88% found once. Sequences were obtained from peripheral blood. Source of these receptors: a man between 65 and 85 years old with acute or convalescent COVID-19.

This clone was seen once. This chain joins TRBV6-5 and TRBJ1-1; 9 bases map to TRBD1. The CDR3 loop spans 14 amino acids. Losses at the gene ends were 7 bases for V and 3 bases for J; bases not matched to a gene: 6. Germline-derived CDR1 and CDR2 are MNHEY and SVGAGI. CDR3 loop: CASNRQGGDTEAFF. CDR3 in DNA: TGTGCCAGCAATAGACAGGGGGGGGACACTGAAGCTTTCTTT.

The rearrangement uses TRBV28 and TRBJ1-5; D is perhaps TRBD1 (6 bases). V lost 7 bases to trimming and J lost 2 bases, with 21 bases between them. Germline loops: CDR1 MDHEN, CDR2 SYDVKM. The CDR3 is 17 amino acids. The CDR3 loop reads CASTTQAGAIGNQPQHF. The CDR3 region has the DNA TGTGCCAGCACCACTCAAGCAGGGGCTATTGGCAATCAGCCCCAGCATTTT.

This clone was seen more than once but under ten times. This chain links TRBV30 with TRBJ1-1; possibly TRBD1 for D (6 bases). The CDR3 is 15 residues long. CDR1 and CDR2 from the germline V gene are GTSNPN and SVGIG (reference sequence). Trimming removed 4 bases at V and 4 bases at J, with 19 bases between. CDR3 sequence (DNA): TGTGCCTGGACCGCTCCCGGGGGGCGGGGCACTGAAGCTTTCTTT. Its translation is CAWTAPGGRGTEAFF.

This sequence joins TRBV6-5 and TRBJ1-3; D uncertain. CDR1 and CDR2 (germline): MNHEY, SVGAGI. Trimming cost V 0 bases and J 0 bases, with 9 bases left between them. The CDR3 covers 16 residues. In nucleotides, the CDR3 is TGTGCCAGCAGTTACTCGGCCGGGAGCTCTGGAAACACCATATATTTT. Translating gives CASSYSAGSSGNTIYF.

This clone is a singleton in its sample. This chain joins TRBV28 and TRBJ2-5, with D unresolved. The germline gives CDR1 MDHEN, CDR2 SYDVKM. V gave up 6 bases and J gave up 2 bases, with 16 bases separating them. The CDR3 has 15 residues. CDR3 region: CASRRGSVLQETQYF. CDR3 sequence (DNA): TGTGCCAGCAGAAGAGGTTCAGTCTTACAAGAGACCCAGTACTTC. The whole variable domain, filled in from reference TRBV28 and TRBJ2-5, reads DVKVTQSSRYLVKRTGEKVFLECVQDMDHENMFWYRQDPGLGLRLIYFSYDVKMKEKGDIPEGYSVSREKKERFSLILESASTNQTSMYLCASRRGSVLQETQYFGPGTRLLVL.

The V and J genes are TRBV30 and TRBJ1-4; maybe TRBD1 (5 bases). Between the trimmed V and J ends, which lost 2 bases and 10 bases, there was a span of 14 bases. CDR3 length: 13 residues. Per germline, CDR1 GTSNPN and CDR2 SVGIG (reference sequence). CDR3 amino acids: CAWSIAPGGKLFF. CDR3 DNA sequence: TGTGCCTGGAGTATCGCTCCCGGGGGAAAACTGTTTTTT.

This chain connects TRBV29-1 to TRBJ1-1, with D possibly matching TRBD1 (6 bases). CDR1 is SQVTM and CDR2 is ANQGSEA in the germline V gene. The ends were cut back, 3 bases at V and 0 bases at J, with 14 bases in the middle. The CDR3 consists of 15 residues. CDR3: CSVERDTIMNTEAFF. The DNA of the CDR3 is TGCAGCGTTGAGAGGGACACTATAATGAACACTGAAGCTTTCTTT.

The chain uses TRBV4-2 and TRBJ2-1, with 9 nucleotides matching TRBD1. CDR3 length: 14 amino acids. Per the germline V gene, CDR1 is LGHNA and CDR2 is YNFKEQ. Trimming took 1 base from V and 15 from J; bases not matched to a gene: 10. CDR3 region: CASSQAQGQGSWFF. The CDR3 nucleotides read TGTGCCAGCAGCCAAGCCCAAGGACAGGGGAGTTGGTTCTTC.

Concerning this clone itself: At one end, the junction sequence differs from germline, possibly due to a read error. The rearrangement uses TRBV10-3 and TRBJ2-3; D is unclear. Germline loops: CDR1 ENHRY, CDR2 SYGVKD. The CDR3 is made up of 13 amino acids. The CDR3 here is CAIGEVATDTQYF. CDR3 bases: TGTGCCATCGGTGAGGTAGCAACAGATACGCAGTATTTT.

The gene calls are TRBV18 and TRBJ1-5; 7 positions agree with TRBD1. This CDR3 has 15 residues. Germline-derived CDR1 and CDR2 are KGHSH and LQKENI. V was pared by 2 bases and J by 3 bases, with 4 bases of the junction left unmatched. CDR3: CASSPSTGDNQPQHF. The CDR3 DNA sequence: TGTGCCAGCTCACCATCAACAGGGGACAATCAGCCCCAGCATTTT.

Only one count was recorded for this clone. V usage is TRBV9 and J usage is TRBJ2-1; TRBD1 matches 7 bases. The germline V gene encodes CDR1 SGDLS and CDR2 YYNGEE. This CDR3 region has 15 residues. V was pared by 3 bases and J by 0 bases, with 3 bases of the junction left unmatched. The CDR3 bases are TGTGCCAGCAGCGATACAGGGGACTCCTACAATGAGCAGTTCTTC. This sequence encodes CASSDTGDSYNEQFF.

The V call is TRBV27, the J call TRBJ1-2, with D unclear. This CDR3 has 11 amino acids. The V and J ends lost 7 bases and 8 bases respectively, with 11 bases between them. Germline assignment: CDR1 MNHEY and CDR2 SMNVEV (reference sequence). The CDR3 sequence: CASTPPRGYTF. CDR3 nucleotides: TGTGCCAGCACTCCCCCCCGGGGCTACACCTTC.

In DNA form, the CDR3 reads TGTGCCAGCACCCCCCGGTGGGAGCAGTACTTC. This encodes CASTPRWEQYF. The J gene is TRBJ2-7, the V gene TRBV27; no reliable D call. With 7 bases removed from V and 7 bases from J, the gap between germline ends came to 11 bases. CDR1 MNHEY and CDR2 SMNVEV come from the germline V gene (reference sequence). This CDR3 is built from 11 residues.

The rearrangement joins TRBV21-1 to TRBJ1-5; the table assigns TRBD1, which was not confirmed against the DNA. TRBV21-1 is a pseudogene. This CDR3 has 17 amino acids. The CDR3 spells CASSPLERDRGYQPQHF. DNA of the CDR3: TGTGCCAGCAGCCCTCTTGAACGGGACAGGGGTTATCAGCCCCAGCATTTT.